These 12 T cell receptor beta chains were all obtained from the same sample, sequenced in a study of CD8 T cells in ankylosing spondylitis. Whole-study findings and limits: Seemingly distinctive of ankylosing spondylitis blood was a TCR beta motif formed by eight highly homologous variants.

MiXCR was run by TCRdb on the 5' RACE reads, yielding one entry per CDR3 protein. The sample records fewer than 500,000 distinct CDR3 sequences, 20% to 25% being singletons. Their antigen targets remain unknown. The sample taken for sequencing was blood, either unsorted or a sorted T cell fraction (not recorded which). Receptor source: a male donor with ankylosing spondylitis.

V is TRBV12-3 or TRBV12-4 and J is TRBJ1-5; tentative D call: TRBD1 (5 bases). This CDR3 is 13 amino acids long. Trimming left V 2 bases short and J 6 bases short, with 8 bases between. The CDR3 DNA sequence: TGTGCCAGCAGTTTACAGGGCTTTCAGCCCCAGCATTTT. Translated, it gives CASSLQGFQPQHF.

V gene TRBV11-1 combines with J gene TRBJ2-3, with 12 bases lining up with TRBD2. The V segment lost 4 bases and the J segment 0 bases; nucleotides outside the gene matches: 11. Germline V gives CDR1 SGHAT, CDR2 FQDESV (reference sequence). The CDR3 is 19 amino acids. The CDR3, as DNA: TGTGCCAGCAGCTGGTCTAGGACTAGCGGGAAATTCAGCACAGATACGCAGTATTTT. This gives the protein CASSWSRTSGKFSTDTQYF. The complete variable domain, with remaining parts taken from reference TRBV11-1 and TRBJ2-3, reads EAEVAQSPRYKITEKSQAVAFWCDPISGHATLYWYRQILGQGPELLVQFQDESVVDDSQLPKDRFSAERLKGVDSTLKIQPAELGDSAMYLCASSWSRTSGKFSTDTQYFGPGTRLTVL.

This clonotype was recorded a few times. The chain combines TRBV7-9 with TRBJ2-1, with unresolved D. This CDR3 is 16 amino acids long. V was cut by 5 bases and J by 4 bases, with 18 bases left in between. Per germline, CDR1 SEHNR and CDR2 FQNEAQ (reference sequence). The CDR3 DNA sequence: TGTGCCAGCAGCCCCAGCGCGGTGGCGGATTACAATGAGCAGTTCTTC. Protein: CASSPSAVADYNEQFF.

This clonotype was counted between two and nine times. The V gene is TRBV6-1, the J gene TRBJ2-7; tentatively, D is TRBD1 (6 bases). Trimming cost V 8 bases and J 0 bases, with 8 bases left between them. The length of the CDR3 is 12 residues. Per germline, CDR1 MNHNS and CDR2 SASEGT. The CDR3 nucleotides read TGTGCCAGCTACAGGGTCTCCTACGAGCAGTACTTC. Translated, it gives CASYRVSYEQYF.

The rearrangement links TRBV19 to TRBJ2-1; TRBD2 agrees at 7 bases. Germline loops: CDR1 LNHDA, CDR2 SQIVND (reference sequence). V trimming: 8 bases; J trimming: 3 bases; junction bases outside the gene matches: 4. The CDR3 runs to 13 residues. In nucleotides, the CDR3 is TGTGCCAGTTCAGCGGGAAACTACAATGAGCAGTTCTTC. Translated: CASSAGNYNEQFF. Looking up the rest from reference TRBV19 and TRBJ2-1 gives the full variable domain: DGGITQSPKYLFRKEGQNVTLSCEQNLNHDAMYWYRQDPGQGLRLIYYSQIVNDFQKGDIAEGYSVSREKKESFPLTVTSAQKNPTAFYLCASSAGNYNEQFFGPGTRLTVL.

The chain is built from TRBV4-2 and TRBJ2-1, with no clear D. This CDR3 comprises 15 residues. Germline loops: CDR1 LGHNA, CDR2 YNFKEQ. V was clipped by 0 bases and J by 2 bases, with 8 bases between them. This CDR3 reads CASSQDQLTYNEQFF. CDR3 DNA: TGTGCCAGCAGCCAAGATCAACTAACCTACAATGAGCAGTTCTTC.

The DNA for the CDR3 is TGTGCCAGCAGCTATAGGGACAGTCACTACGAGCAGTACTTC. It is translated as CASSYRDSHYEQYF. The chain has TRBV11-3 and TRBJ2-7, with 7 positions matching TRBD1. Trimming took 4 bases from V and 3 from J; bases not matched to a gene: 6. Per germline, CDR1 SGHNT and CDR2 YENEEA. The CDR3 consists of 14 residues.

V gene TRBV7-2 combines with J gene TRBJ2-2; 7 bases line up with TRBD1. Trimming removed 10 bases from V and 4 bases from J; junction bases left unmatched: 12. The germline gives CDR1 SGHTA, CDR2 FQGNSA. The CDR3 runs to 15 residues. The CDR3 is CANTWTGGVTGELFF. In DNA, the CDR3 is TGTGCCAATACCTGGACAGGCGGAGTCACCGGGGAGCTGTTTTTT.

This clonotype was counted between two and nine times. CDR3 bases: TGTGCCAGCATCACAGGGGCGCCGTCGGCCGGTTACATTCAGTACTTC. Its protein is CASITGAPSAGYIQYF. V and J are TRBV6-2 or TRBV6-3 and TRBJ2-4; 7 bases line up with TRBD1. CDR1 is MNHEY and CDR2 is SVGEGT in the germline V gene. The V segment lost 7 bases and the J segment 8 bases; nucleotides outside the gene matches: 17. The CDR3 is 16 amino acids.

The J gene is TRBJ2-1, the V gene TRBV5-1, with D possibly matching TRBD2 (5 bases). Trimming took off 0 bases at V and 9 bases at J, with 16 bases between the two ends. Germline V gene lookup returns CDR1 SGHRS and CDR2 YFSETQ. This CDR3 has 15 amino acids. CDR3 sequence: CASSLDVSGIGEQFF. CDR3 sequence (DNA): TGCGCCAGCAGCTTGGATGTATCGGGGATTGGTGAGCAGTTCTTC.

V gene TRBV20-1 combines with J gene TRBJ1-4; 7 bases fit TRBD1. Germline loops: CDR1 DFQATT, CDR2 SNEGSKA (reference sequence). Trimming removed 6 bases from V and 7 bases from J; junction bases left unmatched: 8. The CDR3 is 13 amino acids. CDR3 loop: CSARPRGREKLFF. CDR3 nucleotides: TGCAGTGCCCGACCAAGGGGGCGTGAAAAACTGTTTTTT.

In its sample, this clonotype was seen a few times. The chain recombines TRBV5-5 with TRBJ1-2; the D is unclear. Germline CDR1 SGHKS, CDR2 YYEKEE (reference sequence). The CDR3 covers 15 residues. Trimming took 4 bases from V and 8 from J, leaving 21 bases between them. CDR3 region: CASSPPKLRGEGYTF. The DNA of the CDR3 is TGTGCCAGCAGCCCTCCTAAGTTGCGTGGAGAGGGCTACACCTTC.